This is a list of T cell receptor beta chains from one sample in a study of blood T cell repertoires in COVID-19. The protocol was immunoSEQ multiplex PCR, while the TCRdb copy is restricted to in-frame clones and leaves out a portion. The data show some 260,000 clones, almost 90% seen once. Sequencing was carried out using peripheral blood. These receptors all come from a man at least 80 years old with acute or convalescent COVID-19. Both conserved end residues are part of each CDR3. The D gene is left open where the match is weak. Size is stated for part of the rows, as once, few or many counts, or as a class when the clone is expanded.

cdr3_length	clone_size	d_call	v_call	j_call	cdr3_aa	cdr3_nt
15	-	TRBD1	TRBV4-3	TRBJ1-2	CASSQGTGRLGGYTF	TGCGCCAGCAGCCAAGGGACAGGACGTCTCGGGGGCTACACCTTC
15	-	-	TRBV5-1	TRBJ2-7	CASSLGSINTYEQYF	TGCGCCAGCAGCTTGGGGAGTATCAACACCTACGAGCAGTACTTC
14	-	-	TRBV6-5	TRBJ1-5	CASRGTSGGQPQHF	TGTGCCAGCAGAGGAACGAGCGGGGGGCAGCCCCAGCATTTT
15	-	TRBD2	TRBV19	TRBJ2-1	CASSTPRRGNNEQFF	TGTGCCAGTAGTACCCCTCGGCGGGGGAACAATGAGCAGTTCTTC
15	-	TRBD1	TRBV7-3	TRBJ1-2	CASSPGGGQGVGYTF	TGTGCCAGCAGCCCAGGAGGGGGACAGGGGGTTGGCTACACCTTC
14	-	-	TRBV7-9	TRBJ1-6	CASSLDIYNSPLHF	TGTGCCAGCAGCTTAGATATCTATAATTCACCCCTCCACTTT
14	-	-	TRBV5-1	TRBJ1-1	CASSFLQANTEAFF	TGCGCCAGCAGCTTCTTACAGGCCAACACTGAAGCTTTCTTT
16	-	TRBD2	TRBV7-3	TRBJ2-1	CASSFTGTSSYNEQFF	TGTGCCAGCAGCTTCACCGGGACTAGCTCCTACAATGAGCAGTTCTTC
16	-	TRBD2	TRBV5-1	TRBJ2-2	CASSLLAGENTGELFF	TGCGCCAGCAGCTTACTAGCGGGAGAGAACACCGGGGAGCTGTTTTTT
16	-	-	TRBV19	TRBJ1-5	CASTRGTPPYIEPQHF	TGTGCCAGTACTCGGGGAACACCCCCTTATATCGAACCCCAGCATTTT
15	-	TRBD1	TRBV11-1	TRBJ1-6	CASSTRDSGHSPLHF	TGTGCCAGCAGCACCCGGGACAGCGGCCACTCACCCCTCCACTTT
11	-	-	TRBV20-1	TRBJ1-4	CSANFNEKLFF	TGCAGTGCTAACTTTAATGAAAAACTGTTTTTT
17	-	TRBD2	TRBV3-1/TRBV3-2	TRBJ2-1	CASSSLAAGRLYNEQFF	TGTGCCAGCAGCTCCCTAGCAGCCGGGAGGCTTTACAATGAGCAGTTCTTC
23	-	TRBD2	TRBV9	TRBJ2-2	CASSAGPMRGFQGGSANTGELFF	TGTGCCAGCAGCGCCGGCCCGATGCGGGGTTTCCAAGGCGGGAGTGCGAACACCGGGGAGCTGTTTTTT
14	-	TRBD2	TRBV3-1/TRBV3-2	TRBJ2-2	CASSQTSGGRELFF	TGTGCCAGCAGCCAAACTAGCGGGGGTCGTGAGCTGTTTTTT
15	-	-	TRBV5-1	TRBJ1-1	CASSLGLIMNTEAFF	TGCGCCAGCAGCTTGGGGCTGATTATGAACACTGAAGCTTTCTTT
15	-	-	TRBV5-5	TRBJ1-6	CASSKKDSHNSPLHF	TGTGCCAGCAGCAAGAAGGACAGTCATAATTCACCCCTCCACTTT
12	-	TRBD1	TRBV7-2	TRBJ1-2	CASSLGQGGYTF	TGTGCCAGCAGCCTTGGACAGGGTGGATACACCTTC
17	-	TRBD1	TRBV4-1	TRBJ1-1	CASSFRDRGIVNTEAFF	TGCGCCAGCAGCTTCCGGGACAGGGGGATCGTGAACACTGAAGCTTTCTTT
13	-	-	TRBV9	TRBJ2-7	CASSMGEGGEQYF	TGTGCCAGCAGCATGGGAGAGGGCGGCGAGCAGTACTTC
16	-	TRBD2	TRBV6-4	TRBJ2-1	CASNGLAGGPYNEQFF	TGTGCCAGCAATGGACTAGCGGGGGGCCCTTACAATGAGCAGTTCTTC
15	-	TRBD2	TRBV10-2	TRBJ2-7	CASSESNLAGGRQYF	TGCGCCAGCAGTGAGTCGAACCTAGCGGGAGGAAGGCAGTACTTC
13	-	TRBD1	TRBV7-2	TRBJ2-4	CASAYGQGNIQYF	TGTGCCAGCGCCTACGGACAGGGAAACATTCAGTACTTC
13	-	TRBD1	TRBV6-6	TRBJ2-7	CASSTTGIAEQYF	TGTGCCAGCAGTACGACAGGGATCGCCGAGCAGTACTTC
15	-	TRBD1	TRBV6-2/TRBV6-3	TRBJ2-5	CASSYLTGGRETQYF	TGTGCCAGCAGTTACTTGACAGGGGGCAGGGAGACCCAGTACTTC
15	-	TRBD1	TRBV27	TRBJ1-1	CASSFGTGLNTEAFF	TGTGCCAGCAGTTTCGGGACAGGCTTGAACACTGAAGCTTTCTTT
13	-	-	TRBV9	TRBJ1-1	CASSVGMNTEAFF	TGTGCCAGCAGCGTAGGTATGAACACTGAAGCTTTCTTT
15	-	-	TRBV27	TRBJ2-7	CASSRLGLSSYEQYF	TGTGCCAGCAGTCGACTAGGCCTAAGCTCCTACGAGCAGTACTTC
17	-	-	TRBV20-1	TRBJ2-2	CSASGLSTGTPTGELFF	TGCAGTGCTAGTGGGCTATCCACAGGGACCCCAACCGGGGAGCTGTTTTTT
14	-	TRBD1	TRBV18	TRBJ1-1	CASSRDSMNTEAFF	TGTGCCAGCTCTCGGGACAGCATGAACACTGAAGCTTTCTTT
15	-	-	TRBV24-1	TRBJ2-5	CATSDPGPGEETQYF	TGTGCCACCAGTGACCCTGGACCCGGGGAAGAGACCCAGTACTTC
15	once	TRBD2	TRBV5-1	TRBJ2-7	CASRRTSGNYYEQYF	TGCGCCAGCAGAAGGACTAGCGGAAACTACTACGAGCAGTACTTC
14	-	-	TRBV28	TRBJ1-3	CASRAQVSGNTIYF	TGTGCCAGCAGGGCCCAGGTATCTGGAAACACCATATATTTT
16	-	-	TRBV5-1	TRBJ1-4	CASRSGTGTTNEKLFF	TGCGCCAGCAGGTCCGGGACGGGGACTACGAATGAAAAACTGTTTTTT
15	-	-	TRBV4-2	TRBJ1-4	CASSLQRSTNEKLFF	TGTGCCAGCAGCCTTCAGCGCTCAACTAATGAAAAACTGTTTTTT
13	-	-	TRBV3-1/TRBV3-2	TRBJ1-2	CASSPTGSYGYTF	TGTGCCAGCAGCCCAACAGGGAGCTATGGCTACACCTTC
16	once	-	TRBV6-5	TRBJ2-1	CASSYAPQGSYNEQFF	TGTGCCAGCAGTTATGCACCACAGGGTTCCTACAATGAGCAGTTCTTC
15	-	TRBD1	TRBV5-1	TRBJ1-2	CASSLDRGTNYGYTF	TGCGCCAGCAGCTTGGACAGGGGTACTAACTATGGCTACACCTTC
21	-	TRBD2	TRBV27	TRBJ2-1	CASSLSPGLAGVPSSYNEQFF	TGTGCCAGCAGTTTATCACCGGGACTAGCGGGGGTTCCGAGCTCCTACAATGAGCAGTTCTTC
16	-	-	TRBV11-2	TRBJ1-3	CASSYFTRADGNTIYF	TGTGCCAGCAGTTATTTTACGAGGGCTGATGGAAACACCATATATTTT
17	-	-	TRBV5-1	TRBJ2-6	CASSISAFGSGANVLTF	TGCGCCAGCAGCATCTCCGCGTTCGGGTCTGGGGCCAACGTCCTGACTTTC
17	-	TRBD1	TRBV19	TRBJ1-1	CASSIAILDRVNTEAFF	TGTGCCAGTAGTATAGCGATCCTGGACAGGGTGAACACTGAAGCTTTCTTT